Below are 8 T cell receptor beta chains sequenced from a single sample in a study of T-cell reconstitution after alpha-beta-depleted transplantation in children. Unique molecular identifiers were built into the TCRbeta library. TCRdb independently ran MiXCR on the PCR reads; one entry per CDR3 protein. The sample yields 450,000 to 600,000 distinct CDR3 sequences, approximately 12% seen once. The sample here was PBMCs, mostly from graft donor cells, taken 360 days after TCRalphabeta/CD19-depleted stem cell transplant. The source of these receptors is a male patient under 18 who had a stem cell transplant for acute myeloid leukemia, so the T cells may come from the graft donor.

The V gene is TRBV29-1, the J gene TRBJ1-1; D remains unclear. Germline-derived CDR1 and CDR2 are SQVTM and ANQGSEA. The V and J ends lost 6 bases and 0 bases respectively, with 14 bases between them. The CDR3 length is 14 residues. The DNA of the CDR3 is TGCAGCGTGGACCGTCGTCTCATGAACACTGAAGCTTTCTTT. Encoded protein: CSVDRRLMNTEAFF.

Details on this clonotype: Just one base apart from a much larger clone, this may be a read error. The gene calls are TRBV25-1 and TRBJ2-2, with 7 positions matching TRBD2. Germline assignment: CDR1 MGHDK and CDR2 SYGVNS. V was pared by 2 bases and J by 0 bases, with 6 bases of the junction left unmatched. The CDR3 spans 17 residues. CDR3 DNA sequence: TGTGCCAGCAGTGAACCGGCACTAGCGACGAACACCGGGGAGCTGTTTTTT. It yields the protein CASSEPALATNTGELFF. The variable domain in full, completed from reference TRBV25-1 and TRBJ2-2, reads EADIYQTPRYLVIGTGKKITLECSQTMGHDKMYWYQQDPGMELHLIHYSYGVNSTEKGDLSSESTVSRIRTEHFPLTLESARPSHTSQYLCASSEPALATNTGELFFGEGSRLTVL.

This clonotype has only a few counts. This chain uses TRBV28 with TRBJ2-7; possibly TRBD2 for D (5 bases). Per germline, CDR1 MDHEN and CDR2 SYDVKM. V shed 7 bases and J shed 0 bases, with 19 bases lying between them. The CDR3 covers 16 residues. The CDR3 DNA follows: TGTGCCAGCAAAAGCGGCCGGACTCATAGCTCCTACGAGCAGTACTTC. It encodes CASKSGRTHSSYEQYF.

This chain links TRBV29-1 with TRBJ2-7, with 14 nucleotides matching TRBD2. The germline V gene has CDR1 SQVTM and CDR2 ANQGSEA. The CDR3 spans 15 residues. The junction had 5 bases not matched to a gene; V was cut back by 2 bases and J by 5 bases. CDR3 sequence (DNA): TGCAGCGTTGAATGGACTAGCGGGAGGAAACACGAGCAGTACTTC. Its protein is CSVEWTSGRKHEQYF.

CDR3: CASSQDRGGPYEQYF. CDR3 in DNA: TGCGCCAGCAGCCAAGACCGCGGGGGCCCCTACGAGCAGTACTTC. This chain links TRBV4-3 with TRBJ2-7; D perhaps matches TRBD2 (7 bases). The V and J ends lost 0 bases and 2 bases respectively, with 11 bases between them. The CDR3 is made up of 15 amino acids. Germline assignment: CDR1 LGHNA and CDR2 YSLEER.

This clonotype was picked up a small number of times. The rearrangement joins TRBV12-3 or TRBV12-4 to TRBJ1-3; the D gene is possibly TRBD1 (5 bases). V was shortened by 5 bases and J by 0 bases, with 11 bases between the two germline ends. This CDR3 region has 15 residues. CDR3: CASSLDSYSGNTIYF. CDR3 in DNA: TGTGCCAGCAGTCTTGACAGCTACTCTGGAAACACCATATATTTT.

V gene TRBV6-2 or TRBV6-3 combines with J gene TRBJ2-2; 7 positions agree with TRBD2. Germline-derived CDR1 and CDR2 are MNHEY and SVGEGT. The junction had 12 bases not matched to a gene; V was cut back by 7 bases and J by 4 bases. The CDR3 loop spans 16 amino acids. This CDR3 reads CASTREEQRTTGELFF. CDR3 nucleotides: TGTGCCAGCACCCGGGAGGAGCAGAGGACCACCGGGGAGCTGTTTTTT.

This clonotype was counted a few times. V and J are TRBV9 and TRBJ2-5, with 11 bases fitting TRBD1. Trimming took 4 bases from V and 5 from J; bases not matched to a gene: 10. The CDR3 runs to 16 residues. The germline V gene has CDR1 SGDLS and CDR2 YYNGEE. DNA for the CDR3: TGTGCCAGCAGCTCTCGGACAGGGGGCGAAGGGGAGACCCAGTACTTC. Translated: CASSSRTGGEGETQYF. Using reference TRBV9 and TRBJ2-5 for the parts outside the CDR3, the full variable domain is DSGVTQTPKHLITATGQRVTLRCSPRSGDLSVYWYQQSLDQGLQFLIQYYNGEERAKGNILERFSAQQFPDLHSELNLSSLELGDSALYFCASSSRTGGEGETQYFGPGTRLLVL.